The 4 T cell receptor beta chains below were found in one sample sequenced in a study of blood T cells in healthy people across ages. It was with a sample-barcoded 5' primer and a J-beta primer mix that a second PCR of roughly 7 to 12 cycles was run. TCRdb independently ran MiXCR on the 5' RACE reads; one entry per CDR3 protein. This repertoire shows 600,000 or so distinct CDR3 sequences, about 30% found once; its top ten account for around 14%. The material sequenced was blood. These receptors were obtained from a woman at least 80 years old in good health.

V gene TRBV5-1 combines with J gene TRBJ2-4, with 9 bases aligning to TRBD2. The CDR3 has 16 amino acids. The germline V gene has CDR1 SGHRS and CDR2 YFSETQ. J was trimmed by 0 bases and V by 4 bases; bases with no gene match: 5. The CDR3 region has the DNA TGCGCCAGCAGCCCAGATAGCGGGAGAGCCAAAAACATTCAGTACTTC. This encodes CASSPDSGRAKNIQYF.

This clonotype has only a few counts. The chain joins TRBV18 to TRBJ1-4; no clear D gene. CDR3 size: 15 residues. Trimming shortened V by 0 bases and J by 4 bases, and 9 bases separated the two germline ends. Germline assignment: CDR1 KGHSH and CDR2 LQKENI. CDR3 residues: CASSPPEIINEKLFF. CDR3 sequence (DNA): TGTGCCAGCTCACCACCTGAGATTATTAATGAAAAACTGTTTTTT.

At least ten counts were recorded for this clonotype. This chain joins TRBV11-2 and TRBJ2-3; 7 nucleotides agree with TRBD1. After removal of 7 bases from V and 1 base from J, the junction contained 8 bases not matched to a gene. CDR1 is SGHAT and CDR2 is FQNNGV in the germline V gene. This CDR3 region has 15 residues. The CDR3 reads CASTWQGTGTDTQYF. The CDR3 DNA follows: TGTGCCAGCACCTGGCAGGGGACAGGCACAGATACGCAGTATTTT.

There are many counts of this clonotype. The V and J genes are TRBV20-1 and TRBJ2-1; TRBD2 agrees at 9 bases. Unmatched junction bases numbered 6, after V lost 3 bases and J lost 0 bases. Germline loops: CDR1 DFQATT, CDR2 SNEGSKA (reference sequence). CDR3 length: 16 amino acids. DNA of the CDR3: TGCAGTGCTAGTGGAGCGGGGGGAACCTCCTACAATGAGCAGTTCTTC. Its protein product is CSASGAGGTSYNEQFF.